The TCR beta chain described here comes from a study of T cell responses to AZD1222 COVID-19 vaccine. Study observations and caveats: Among AZD1222 vaccinees, only 5 to 7 were seropositive at baseline. The study sampled repertoires only after the peak T cell response. Distributed over spike, vaccine-associated CD4 TCRs predominated at 160-218 and 743-854.

The germline gives CDR1 MDHEN, CDR2 SYDVKM. This CDR3 is 13 amino acids long. V lost 6 bases to trimming and J lost 5 bases, with 11 bases between them. About this clone: The antigen remains undetermined.

Measured with immunoSEQ multiplex PCR; TCRdb has only the in-frame clones, and not every one. Found here are over 150,000 clones, roughly 90% of them singletons; the top ten hold 3.1%. This chain links TRBV28 with TRBJ2-1; TRBD1 is a possible D gene (6 bases). The sequenced sample was peripheral blood, obtained on day 0 of AZD1222 vaccination. This receptor was obtained from an adult in good health. The CDR3 bases are TGTGCCAGCAGGGTTACAGGGAACAATGAGCAGTTCTTC. It yields the protein CASRVTGNNEQFF.